Listed below are T cell receptor beta chains from one sample, sequenced in a study of shared clonotypes between healthy human individuals. Profiled with immunoSEQ multiplex PCR; TCRdb holds only in-frame clones, not every one. Among around 2.1 million clones listed, roughly 91% were seen once. The sample comprised naive CD8+ T cells from PBMCs. These receptors were collected from a man younger than 35 in good health. Some clones in this sample may be carry-over from other donors' samples. The CDR3 runs from the conserved cysteine through the conserved F or W. Each record gives: V gene, clone size, J gene, D gene, CDR3 protein, CDR3 DNA. A D gene is named only where the DNA matches it firmly. The listing skips clone size in some rows; elsewhere it reads once, few, many or a size class.

v_gene: TRBV7-8; abundance: once; j_gene: TRBJ2-1; d_gene: NA; CDR3aa: CASSLVGGNEQFF; CDR3nt: TGTGCCAGCAGCTTAGTAGGGGGTAATGAGCAGTTCTTC
v_gene: TRBV28; abundance: once; j_gene: TRBJ1-5; d_gene: NA; CDR3aa: CASTIGGETQPQHF; CDR3nt: TGTGCCAGCACCATCGGGGGGGAAACTCAGCCCCAGCATTTT
v_gene: TRBV7-8; abundance: NA; j_gene: TRBJ2-1; d_gene: NA; CDR3aa: CASSPGVAVEQFF; CDR3nt: TGTGCCAGCAGCCCGGGGGTAGCGGTTGAGCAGTTCTTC
v_gene: TRBV6-5; abundance: NA; j_gene: TRBJ2-7; d_gene: NA; CDR3aa: CASSYWGTGGSYEQYF; CDR3nt: TGTGCCAGCAGTTACTGGGGGACTGGAGGGAGCTACGAGCAGTACTTC
v_gene: TRBV6-1; abundance: NA; j_gene: TRBJ1-5; d_gene: TRBD1; CDR3aa: CASSEQGAGNQPQHF; CDR3nt: TGTGCCAGCAGTGAACAGGGGGCCGGCAATCAGCCCCAGCATTTT
v_gene: TRBV7-6; abundance: NA; j_gene: TRBJ2-7; d_gene: NA; CDR3aa: CASSPRRSGQVNEQYF; CDR3nt: TGTGCCAGCAGCCCACGTAGGAGCGGGCAGGTCAACGAGCAGTACTTC
v_gene: TRBV9; abundance: few; j_gene: TRBJ1-3; d_gene: TRBD1; CDR3aa: CASSRTGAGNTIYF; CDR3nt: TGTGCCAGCAGCAGGACAGGGGCTGGAAACACCATATATTTT
v_gene: TRBV28; abundance: NA; j_gene: TRBJ2-7; d_gene: TRBD1; CDR3aa: CASSPGQGLSYEQYF; CDR3nt: TGTGCCAGCAGCCCTGGACAGGGTCTCTCCTACGAGCAGTACTTC
v_gene: TRBV27; abundance: NA; j_gene: TRBJ2-7; d_gene: NA; CDR3aa: CASKGSYEQYF; CDR3nt: TGTGCCAGCAAGGGCTCCTACGAGCAGTACTTC
v_gene: TRBV5-1; abundance: NA; j_gene: TRBJ2-3; d_gene: NA; CDR3aa: CASSLDWILRALDTQYF; CDR3nt: TGCGCCAGCAGCTTGGATTGGATCCTCCGAGCGCTCGATACGCAGTATTTT
v_gene: TRBV15; abundance: NA; j_gene: TRBJ2-1; d_gene: NA; CDR3aa: CATSRGSLAGDEQFF; CDR3nt: TGTGCCACCAGCAGAGGATCACTAGCCGGCGATGAGCAGTTCTTC
v_gene: TRBV6-5; abundance: NA; j_gene: TRBJ2-6; d_gene: NA; CDR3aa: CASSYSDRLGANVLTF; CDR3nt: TGTGCCAGCAGTTACTCGGATCGATTGGGGGCCAACGTCCTGACTTTC
v_gene: TRBV28; abundance: NA; j_gene: TRBJ2-1; d_gene: NA; CDR3aa: CASVGGPSYNEQFF; CDR3nt: TGTGCCAGCGTGGGCGGGCCATCCTACAATGAGCAGTTCTTC
v_gene: TRBV19; abundance: NA; j_gene: TRBJ1-5; d_gene: NA; CDR3aa: CASTPPGVGNQPQHF; CDR3nt: TGTGCCAGTACTCCCCCAGGGGTCGGCAATCAGCCCCAGCATTTT
v_gene: TRBV29-1; abundance: NA; j_gene: TRBJ1-1; d_gene: NA; CDR3aa: CSGGSVLDTEAFF; CDR3nt: TGCAGCGGTGGGTCGGTACTAGACACTGAAGCTTTCTTT
v_gene: TRBV6-6; abundance: few; j_gene: TRBJ2-5; d_gene: TRBD2; CDR3aa: CASMSAGGEYF; CDR3nt: TGTGCCAGCATGTCTGCGGGGGGGGAGTACTTC
v_gene: TRBV11-2; abundance: NA; j_gene: TRBJ1-2; d_gene: TRBD1; CDR3aa: CASSLQPGQPLGCTF; CDR3nt: TGTGCCAGCAGCCTACAGCCGGGACAGCCCCTCGGCTGCACCTTC
v_gene: TRBV20-1; abundance: once; j_gene: TRBJ2-7; d_gene: NA; CDR3aa: CSARVYHEQYF; CDR3nt: TGCAGTGCTAGAGTATACCACGAGCAGTACTTC
v_gene: TRBV9; abundance: NA; j_gene: TRBJ2-7; d_gene: NA; CDR3aa: CASSEAGHSYEQYF; CDR3nt: TGTGCCAGCAGTGAAGCGGGACATTCCTACGAGCAGTACTTC
v_gene: TRBV7-9; abundance: NA; j_gene: TRBJ1-5; d_gene: TRBD1; CDR3aa: CASSRQGANQPQHF; CDR3nt: TGTGCCAGCAGCAGGCAGGGGGCCAATCAGCCCCAGCATTTT
v_gene: TRBV5-4; abundance: NA; j_gene: TRBJ1-2; d_gene: NA; CDR3aa: CASSPMLTPGSYTF; CDR3nt: TGTGCCAGCAGCCCCATGTTAACCCCCGGTAGCTACACCTTC
v_gene: TRBV18; abundance: NA; j_gene: TRBJ2-1; d_gene: NA; CDR3aa: CASSPPAVSSYNEQFF; CDR3nt: TGTGCCAGCTCACCACCCGCCGTCAGCTCCTACAATGAGCAGTTCTTC